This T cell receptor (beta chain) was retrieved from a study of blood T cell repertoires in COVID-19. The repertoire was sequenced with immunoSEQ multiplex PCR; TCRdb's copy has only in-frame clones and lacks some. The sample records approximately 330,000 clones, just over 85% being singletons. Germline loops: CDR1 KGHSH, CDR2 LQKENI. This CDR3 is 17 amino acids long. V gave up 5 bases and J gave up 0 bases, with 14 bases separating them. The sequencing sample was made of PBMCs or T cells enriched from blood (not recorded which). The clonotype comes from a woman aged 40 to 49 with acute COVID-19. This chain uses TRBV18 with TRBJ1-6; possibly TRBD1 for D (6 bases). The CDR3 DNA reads TGTGCCAGCTCATTATTTACAGGGAGCTCCTATAATTCACCCCTCCACTTT. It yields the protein CASSLFTGSSYNSPLHF.